The clone carrying this T cell receptor (beta chain) appeared many times. The data were taken from a study of early T cells in non-severe SARS-CoV-2 infection. Across the whole study: Unsorted whole blood bulk RNA was sequenced, with unpaired chains.

From germline, CDR1 is MNHEY and CDR2 SVGAGI. The CDR3 covers 17 residues. V lost 2 bases to trimming and J lost 0 bases, with 15 bases between them. Individual cDNA molecules each received unique molecular identifiers attached to them. TCRdb re-analysed the 5' RACE reads in MiXCR, keeping a single row per CDR3 protein. The sample holds under 85,000 distinct CDR3 sequences, 10% to 15% seen once. Sequences were obtained from whole blood. The V gene is TRBV6-5, the J gene TRBJ2-3; either TRBD1 or TRBD2 may supply D (6 bases each). The clonotype was recovered from an adult who was a healthcare worker with PCR-confirmed SARS-CoV-2 infection or an uninfected control (not recorded which). CDR3 nucleotide sequence: TGTGCCAGCAGTTACCTGGGGGGCCATACTAGCACAGATACGCAGTATTTT. Its protein is CASSYLGGHTSTDTQYF.